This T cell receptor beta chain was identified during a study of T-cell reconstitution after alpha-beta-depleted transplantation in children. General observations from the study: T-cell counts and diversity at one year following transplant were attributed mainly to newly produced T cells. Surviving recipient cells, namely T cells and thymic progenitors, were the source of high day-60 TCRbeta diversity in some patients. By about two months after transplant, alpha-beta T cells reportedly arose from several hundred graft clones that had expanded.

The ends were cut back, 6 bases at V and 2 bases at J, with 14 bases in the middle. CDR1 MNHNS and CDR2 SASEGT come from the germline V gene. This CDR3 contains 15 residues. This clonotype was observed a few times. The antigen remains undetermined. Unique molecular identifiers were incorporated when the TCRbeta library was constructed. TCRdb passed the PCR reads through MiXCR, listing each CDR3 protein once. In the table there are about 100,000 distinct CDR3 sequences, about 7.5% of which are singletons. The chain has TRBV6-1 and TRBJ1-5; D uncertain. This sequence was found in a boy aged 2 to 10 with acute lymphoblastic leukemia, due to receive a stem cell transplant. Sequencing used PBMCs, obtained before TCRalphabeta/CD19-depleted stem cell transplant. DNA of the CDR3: TGTGCCAGCAGGACGGACGGAGTGGGCAATCAGCCCCAGCATTTT. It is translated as CASRTDGVGNQPQHF.